This T cell receptor (beta chain) stems from a study of a mutant IDH1 vaccine in newly diagnosed glioma (dated by TCRdb to 2020 to 2023). General notes on the study: Across visits V03 through V10, patients got a total of eight vaccinations, given in weeks 1, 3, 5, 7, 11, 15, 19 and 23. Vaccination was initiated 4-6 weeks after radiotherapy alone, or concurrently with temozolomide cycles in the chemotherapy-containing groups. Of the 30 or so patients who were treated, about 62% were male and about 40% were female, and the mean age was around 40 years. Prior to enrollment, patients had been given standard therapy consisting of radiotherapy alone, temozolomide alone, or radiochemotherapy with temozolomide, with the combination given to most patients. Peripheral blood samples were drawn at six visits, namely V03 (baseline), V05, V07, V10, V12 and V13. Longitudinal TCRB deep sequencing was done for some 26 treated patients, wherever samples were available for exploratory analyses.

Remarks on this clone: It has no known antigen specificity. One base away there is no much larger clone; base qualities are not given.

The sample's time point label, decoded: week 11, during vaccination. A 20-mer mutant IDH1 peptide at 300 micrograms in Montanide made up each vaccine dose, which was injected subcutaneously together with topical imiquimod. Newly diagnosed WHO grade 3 or 4 IDH1-mutant astrocytomas showing loss of nuclear ATRX were present in the donors. The samples were drawn from NOA16, a multicentre, single-arm, open-label phase I trial in Germany that tested a mutant IDH1 peptide vaccine in humans for the first time. Genomic DNA for TCRB sequencing was extracted from EDTA blood using the DNeasy Blood and Tissue Kit. The method behind the library was the immunoSEQ multiplex PCR assay. Following the manufacturer's protocol, the hsTCRB Kit was used to amplify rearranged TCR beta chain sequences. Sequencing of TCRB libraries was carried out on an Illumina MiSeq. Turning to the authors' computational methods: Demultiplexing, trimming and gene mapping were performed with the kit vendor's proprietary platform. TCRdb retrieved this table from immuneACCESS and kept in-frame rearrangements only. Not all clones are present; in checked studies, unresolved V genes account for under half, and no reason is known for the remainder. The D gene and trimming were derived from the DNA, and the V and J assignments and clone size from that table. The sample table holds around 30,000 clones, of which almost 90% were seen once. The biggest ten clones account for under 25% of the sample.

From the cysteine up to the phenylalanine, the CDR3 has a length of 11 residues. Only the CDR3 region is kept as DNA, spanning 33 bases read in frame from base 1. CDR1 and CDR2, per the germline V gene (reference sequence), are DFQATT and SNEGSKA. Relative to germline, V is 6 bases shorter and J is 4 bases shorter, with 9 bases between their ends. On the study overall, not on this receptor specifically: Selection of PBMC samples for TCRB deep sequencing was based on availability. It was noted by the authors that analyses of patient blood samples could not be reproduced owing to sample limitations. Immune responses induced by the vaccine were seen in 93.3% of patients across multiple MHC alleles. No apparent relationship was observed between pseudoprogression and alterations in the top peripheral T cell clonotypes detected by TCRB sequencing.

The receptor was isolated from a man aged 18-30 years with glioma. The V gene is TRBV20-1 and the J gene is TRBJ2-5, with TRBD1 perhaps the D gene, on 6 matching bases. This specimen was PBMCs, taken from a glioma patient whose treatment included an IDH1 peptide vaccine. The sequence in DNA is TGCAGTGCCAGGGGTGGAGAGACCCAGTACTTC. This is translated as CSARGGETQYF.